The subject of this entry is one T cell receptor (beta chain). Use of 60 Vbeta and 13 Jbeta primers characterized the PCR. The method was immunoSEQ multiplex PCR; TCRdb's version includes in-frame clones alone and lacks a portion of them. The sample has some 150,000 clones; 76% are singletons. The data originate from a study of cytomegalovirus exposure and HLA in healthy donors. The CDR3 is made up of 13 amino acids. Trimming removed 6 bases from V and 7 bases from J; junction bases left unmatched: 2. Germline lookup yields CDR1 LGHNT and CDR2 FRNRAP. Sequencing used PBMCs. The chain recombines TRBV12-5 with TRBJ2-2; 10 bases align to TRBD2. The origin of this receptor is a female donor in good health and CMV-seropositive. CDR3 amino acids: CASGGLAVGELFF. The CDR3 nucleotides read TGTGCTAGTGGCGGACTAGCGGTCGGGGAGCTGTTTTTT.